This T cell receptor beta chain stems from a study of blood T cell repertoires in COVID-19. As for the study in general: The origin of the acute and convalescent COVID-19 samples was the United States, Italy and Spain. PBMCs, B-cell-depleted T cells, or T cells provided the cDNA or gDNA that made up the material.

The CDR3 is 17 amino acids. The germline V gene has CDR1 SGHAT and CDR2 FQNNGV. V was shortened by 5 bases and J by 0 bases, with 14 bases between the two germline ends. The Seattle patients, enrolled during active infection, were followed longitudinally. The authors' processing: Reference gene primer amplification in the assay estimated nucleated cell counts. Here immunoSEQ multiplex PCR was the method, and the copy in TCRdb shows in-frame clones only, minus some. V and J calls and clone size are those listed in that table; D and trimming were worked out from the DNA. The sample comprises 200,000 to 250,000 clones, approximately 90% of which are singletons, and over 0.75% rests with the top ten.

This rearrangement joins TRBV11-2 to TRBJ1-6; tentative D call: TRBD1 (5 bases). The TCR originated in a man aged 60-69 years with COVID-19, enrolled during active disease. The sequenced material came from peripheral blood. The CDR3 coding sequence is TGTGCCAGCAGCCACTACCGGGGGGGCTCCTATAATTCACCCCTCCACTTT. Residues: CASSHYRGGSYNSPLHF.